This TCR beta chain was sequenced for a study of T cell responses to AZD1222 COVID-19 vaccine. Findings of the study overall: Just a handful of people given AZD1222 tested seropositive at baseline. Donors in the cohort were predominantly white British and more often female, and clonal diversity was possibly underestimated. Dominant CD4 TCR responses targeted spike regions 160-218 and 743-854.

This CDR3 spans 16 amino acids. Trimming pared 5 bases from V and 2 bases from J, leaving 17 bases between. CDR1 is LNHDA, CDR2 SQIVND, per germline (reference sequence). Here immunoSEQ multiplex PCR was the method, and the copy in TCRdb shows in-frame clones only, minus some. Of 90,000 to 130,000 clones in the sample, 85% to 95% were seen once. This clone was seen a single time. Its antigen is still unknown. The V gene is TRBV19, the J gene TRBJ2-3; tentatively, D is TRBD2 (6 bases). Here the sequenced sample was peripheral blood, taken on day 0 of AZD1222 vaccination. The sequence derives from an adult in good health. CDR3 in DNA: TGTGCCAGTAGTTCGGTCGGTAGCGGATACACAGATACGCAGTATTTT. Residues: CASSSVGSGYTDTQYF. Complete variable domain (other parts from reference TRBV19 and TRBJ2-3): DGGITQSPKYLFRKEGQNVTLSCEQNLNHDAMYWYRQDPGQGLRLIYYSQIVNDFQKGDIAEGYSVSREKKESFPLTVTSAQKNPTAFYLCASSSVGSGYTDTQYFGPGTRLTVL.